The clone carrying this T cell receptor (beta chain) was seen a few times. These data come from a study of ipilimumab plus nivolumab after autologous stem cell transplantation. Assay: immunoSEQ multiplex PCR; the TCRdb copy retains only in-frame clones and omits some. The sample records 77,000 or so clones, approximately 83% being singletons. This CDR3 has 18 amino acids. Trimming took 0 bases from V and 9 from J, leaving 27 bases between them. The V gene's germline CDR1 is GTSNPN and CDR2 SVGIG (reference sequence). The origin of this receptor is a male donor with diffuse large B-cell lymphoma. The V and J genes are TRBV30 and TRBJ2-1, with D perhaps matching TRBD1 or TRBD2 (5 bases each). The sample was PBMCs, taken in a trial of ipilimumab plus nivolumab as post-transplant consolidation. CDR3 region: CAWSVWALCDRGPCEQFF. The CDR3 nucleotides are TGTGCCTGGAGTGTATGGGCCCTTTGTGACAGAGGGCCGTGTGAGCAGTTCTTC.